The 21 T cell receptor beta chains below were found in one sample sequenced in a study of blood T cells in healthy people across ages. With a J-beta primer mix and a sample-barcoded 5' primer, a second PCR ran 7 to 11 cycles. TCRdb used MiXCR to reprocess the 5' RACE reads, holding one entry per CDR3 protein. The table records around 1,500,000 distinct CDR3 sequences, 42% of them present only once. Material for sequencing was blood. The source of these receptors is a woman in her late teens or twenties in good health.

CDR3 loop: CASSVGQGLQVEQFF. The CDR3 nucleotides are TGTGCCAGCAGCGTGGGACAGGGGTTGCAGGTTGAGCAGTTCTTC. The V and J genes are TRBV5-5 and TRBJ2-1, with 10 nucleotides matching TRBD1. Germline assignment: CDR1 SGHKS and CDR2 YYEKEE (reference sequence). The trim removed 4 bases at V and 9 bases at J, leaving 10 bases unmatched. CDR3 length: 15 residues.

The chain carries TRBV6-2 or TRBV6-3 and TRBJ2-5; the D gene is possibly TRBD1 (6 bases). The DNA end favors TRBJ2-7, so the J call may be wrong. From germline, CDR1 is MNHEY and CDR2 SVGEGT. This CDR3 contains 14 residues. CDR3 nucleotide sequence: TGTGCCAGCACCCAGGGGTCAGCCTACTACGAGCAGTACTTC. Encoded protein: CASTQGSAYYEQYF.

This clonotype was seen a few times. The gene calls are TRBV29-1 and TRBJ1-4, with unresolved D. V lost 6 bases to trimming and J lost 7 bases, with 15 bases between them. This CDR3 spans 13 amino acids. Germline V gives CDR1 SQVTM, CDR2 ANQGSEA. The CDR3 loop reads CSVSMGSGEKLFF. The CDR3, as DNA: TGCAGCGTGTCCATGGGATCGGGTGAAAAACTGTTTTTT. Full variable domain (rest looked up from reference TRBV29-1 and TRBJ1-4): SAVISQKPSRDICQRGTSLTIQCQVDSQVTMMFWYRQQPGQSLTLIATANQGSEATYESGFVIDKFPISRPNLTFSTLTVSNMSPEDSSIYLCSVSMGSGEKLFFGSGTQLSVL.

The CDR3 protein is CASSLEARPHSPLHF. The CDR3 nucleotides are TGTGCCAGCAGTCTTGAGGCCAGGCCCCATTCACCCCTCCACTTT. The chain links TRBV27 to TRBJ1-6; D is unclear. The CDR3 spans 15 residues. Trimming removed 5 bases at V and 8 bases at J, with 16 bases between. Germline values: CDR1 MNHEY, CDR2 SMNVEV (reference sequence).

The chain recombines TRBV12-3 or TRBV12-4 with TRBJ2-1, with D perhaps given as TRBD1 or TRBD2 (7 bases each). This CDR3 spans 15 amino acids. V was trimmed by 5 bases and J by 9 bases, leaving 20 bases between them. CDR3 residues: CASSRTGAWGGEQFF. The CDR3 coding sequence is TGTGCCAGCAGTCGTACAGGGGCCTGGGGGGGTGAGCAGTTCTTC.

J is TRBJ2-7 and V is TRBV2, with a possible D match to TRBD1 (5 bases). V was cut by 5 bases and J by 0 bases, with 20 bases left in between. The length of the CDR3 is 17 residues. Germline V CDR1 and CDR2: SNHLY, FYNNEI. In nucleotides, the CDR3 is TGTGCCAGCAGTCGAGGACCCGTCGATGGGGCCTCCTACGAGCAGTACTTC. Translation gives CASSRGPVDGASYEQYF.

Here the CDR3 DNA reads TGTGCCAGCAGTTTCCACCATATGAACACTGAAGCTTTCTTT. It specifies CASSFHHMNTEAFF. V is TRBV6-5 and J is TRBJ1-1; D unclear. Trimming stripped 4 bases from V and 0 bases from J, with 9 bases between. CDR3 size: 14 residues. Germline V gene lookup returns CDR1 MNHEY and CDR2 SVGAGI.

This clonotype has just one count. J is TRBJ1-2 and V is TRBV4-1; 8 positions agree with TRBD1. This CDR3 is built from 18 residues. The germline gives CDR1 MGHRA, CDR2 YSYEKL. V shed 4 bases and J 6 bases; nucleotides not matched to a gene: 19. The CDR3 is CASSPAPSDRGLPHGYTF. The CDR3 DNA follows: TGCGCCAGCAGCCCGGCGCCCAGCGACAGGGGTCTCCCTCATGGCTACACCTTC.

The chain uses TRBV4-1 and TRBJ2-1; D gene ambiguous. The CDR3 loop spans 14 amino acids. Germline V gives CDR1 MGHRA, CDR2 YSYEKL. Trimming removed 1 base from V and 7 bases from J, with 11 bases in between. The CDR3 reads CASSQGGSRNEQFF. DNA of the CDR3: TGCGCCAGCAGCCAAGGAGGTAGCCGAAATGAGCAGTTCTTC.

This sequence joins TRBV30 and TRBJ1-1; D not resolved. CDR1 GTSNPN and CDR2 SVGIG come from the germline V gene (reference sequence). Trimming took 3 bases from V and 5 from J, leaving 10 bases between them. This CDR3 spans 12 amino acids. This CDR3 reads CAWRLLPTEAFF. The CDR3 region has the DNA TGTGCCTGGAGGCTCCTGCCTACTGAAGCTTTCTTT.

The rearrangement links TRBV3-1 to TRBJ2-3; D is perhaps TRBD2 (5 bases). Germline V gives CDR1 LGHDT, CDR2 YNNKEL (reference sequence). The CDR3 contains 16 residues. Trimming shortened V by 1 base and J by 0 bases, and 11 bases separated the two germline ends. CDR3 sequence reads: CASSQASGASTDTQYF. The CDR3 DNA reads as TGTGCCAGCAGCCAAGCAAGCGGAGCTAGCACAGATACGCAGTATTTT.

For the CDR3, the DNA is TGTGCCACTACGGACAGCCTTACCAATCAGCCCCAGCATTTT. This translates into CATTDSLTNQPQHF. V usage is TRBV10-3 and J usage is TRBJ1-5; D possibly corresponds to TRBD1 (6 bases). Germline assignment: CDR1 ENHRY and CDR2 SYGVKD. This CDR3 comprises 14 residues. Trimming stripped 10 bases from V and 3 bases from J, with 16 bases between.

The V gene is TRBV4-2, the J gene TRBJ2-7; 14 nucleotides line up with TRBD2. The germline gives CDR1 LGHNA, CDR2 YNFKEQ. The V and J ends lost 5 bases and 4 bases, in that order; junction bases with no gene match: 13. There are 18 residues in the CDR3. CDR3 nucleotides: TGTGCCAGCAGCTTGGGAGACTCCGGGACTAGCGGGAGTTACGAGCAGTACTTC. This sequence encodes CASSLGDSGTSGSYEQYF.

The chain recombines TRBV6-6 with TRBJ2-5; TRBD1 is a possible D gene (6 bases). The assigned J gene may be wrong: the sequence end matches TRBJ2-7 better. CDR1 is MNHNY and CDR2 is SVGAGI in the germline V gene (reference sequence). The CDR3 runs to 14 residues. This CDR3 is CASRAGTWGYEQYF. In nucleotides, the CDR3 is TGTGCCAGCAGGGCCGGGACATGGGGCTACGAGCAGTACTTC.

The CDR3 nucleotides are TGCGCCAGCATCCCTTCGACAGGAGCGACCGGGGAGCTGTTTTTT. It encodes CASIPSTGATGELFF. The rearrangement links TRBV5-1 to TRBJ2-2; TRBD1 might be the D (6 bases). V lost 6 bases, J lost 5 bases, and 17 bases lay in between. CDR1 is SGHRS, CDR2 YFSETQ, per germline. The CDR3 is made up of 15 amino acids. The full variable domain, rest sourced from reference TRBV5-1 and TRBJ2-2, is KAGVTQTPRYLIKTRGQQVTLSCSPISGHRSVSWYQQTPGQGLQFLFEYFSETQRNKGNFPGRFSGRQFSNSRSEMNVSTLELGDSALYLCASIPSTGATGELFFGEGSRLTVL.

The genes are TRBV12-3 or TRBV12-4 and TRBJ2-4, with TRBD2 matching 7 bases. Trimming cost V 2 bases and J 13 bases; bases outside gene matches: 2. The CDR3 contains 11 residues. This chain's CDR3 is CASSLNGGQYF. Here the CDR3 DNA reads TGTGCCAGCAGTTTAAACGGGGGGCAGTACTTC.

The chain combines TRBV5-1 with TRBJ2-5; D may be TRBD2 (5 bases). Germline V gene lookup returns CDR1 SGHRS and CDR2 YFSETQ. V was trimmed by 2 bases and J by 11 bases, leaving 22 bases between them. The CDR3 is 15 residues long. The CDR3 protein is CASSLTRLQSDEQYF. The CDR3 DNA sequence: TGCGCCAGCAGCTTAACTAGACTTCAATCCGATGAGCAGTACTTC.

This chain connects TRBV7-2 to TRBJ2-7; TRBD2 agrees at 11 bases. The CDR3 runs 16 residues. V lost 5 bases and J lost 4; bases outside the gene matches: 10. The germline V gene encodes CDR1 SGHTA and CDR2 FQGNSA. CDR3 sequence reads: CASSARPGTSGYEQYF. The CDR3 bases are TGTGCCAGCAGCGCCCGCCCCGGGACTAGCGGATACGAGCAGTACTTC.

This chain joins TRBV7-3 and TRBJ1-2, with D tentatively TRBD1 (6 bases). With 9 bases removed from V and 6 bases from J, the gap between germline ends came to 14 bases. The CDR3 runs 12 residues. Looked up from germline, CDR1 is SGHTA and CDR2 is FQGTGA. In nucleotides, the CDR3 is TGTGCCAGTACGACAGGCGACGATGGCTACACCTTC. As protein: CASTTGDDGYTF.

V usage is TRBV25-1 and J usage is TRBJ1-5; tentatively, D is TRBD1 (5 bases). This CDR3 is built from 12 residues. Trimming removed 9 bases from V and 6 bases from J, with 12 bases in between. Germline V gene lookup returns CDR1 MGHDK and CDR2 SYGVNS. The CDR3 coding sequence is TGTGCCAGTCAACGGGGCGGTCAGCCCCAGCATTTT. It is translated as CASQRGGQPQHF.

The CDR3 DNA follows: TGTGCCAGCAGTGAACGGGGGGGAGGGTTGGATGAGCAGTTCTTC. It specifies CASSERGGGLDEQFF. The J gene is TRBJ2-1, the V gene TRBV25-1, with TRBD2 identical over 8 bases. The CDR3 loop spans 15 amino acids. Trimming cost V 2 bases and J 8 bases; bases outside gene matches: 8. CDR1 and CDR2 from the germline V gene are MGHDK and SYGVNS.